This entry concerns a single TCR beta chain. Its target is not known. Clones were read by immunoSEQ multiplex PCR, and TCRdb kept only the in-frame ones, dropping some. The data contain 90,000 to 120,000 clones, around nine tenths of them singletons. The sample belongs to a study of identifying expanded T cells in peripheral blood. Study-wide results and limits: Clone count variance between roughly 2-week samples rose with total template count.

The CDR3 has 14 residues. Germline V gene data show CDR1 as SGHDT and CDR2 as YYEEEE. V was clipped by 0 bases and J by 9 bases, with 12 bases between them. The chain is built from TRBV5-6 and TRBJ1-4; a weak D match, TRBD1 (5 bases). The sequencing input was blood. This sequence originates from a person aged 18 to 70 in good health. CDR3 bases: TGTGCCAGCAGCTTGGGGGTACAGGTGCAAAAACTGTTTTTT. This translates into CASSLGVQVQKLFF.